This T cell receptor (beta chain) was captured by sequencing in a study of blood T cell repertoires in COVID-19 (dated by TCRdb to 2020 to 2022). Turning to the overall study: Collaborator samples came from the United States, Italy and Spain and covered acute and convalescent phases of COVID-19. The dataset comprised deeply sampled blood TCRbeta repertoires from subjects exposed to, actively infected with, or recovered from COVID-19. The sample metadata nearly always contained a de-identified subject ID, COVID-19 status, age in years and sex. Where available, HLA class I and class II types were obtained from metadata supplied by the sample provider rather than from assay-based typing. The repertoires were released in a freely available public database meant as a resource for research on the immune response to SARS-CoV-2. The prospective study material was composed of cDNA or gDNA derived from T cells, B-cell-depleted T cells, or PBMCs. Samples were obtained from the ongoing ImmuneRACE study (first 160 participants) and from some 1,300 subjects provided by 6 global collaborators.

A word on this clone: Its antigen specificity is not known. There are no base qualities to consult, and no much larger clone falls within one base.

Each collaborating institution followed its own protocols to collect whole blood in K2EDTA tubes. Collaborator samples were shipped for TCRbeta analysis as frozen whole blood, isolated PBMCs, or DNA extracted from either sample type. V loses 2 bases at its end and J loses 4 bases; junction bases beyond the gene matches: 5. Taken from cysteine to phenylalanine, the CDR3 has 14 residues. Only the CDR3 DNA is retained, 42 bases long and in frame from the first base. Reading the germline V gene (reference sequence) gives CDR1 SGHKS and CDR2 YYEKEE. TCRbeta CDR3 regions were amplified from genomic DNA using the immunoSEQ Assay, a bias-controlled multiplex PCR. In the source study's methods: The number of nucleated cells in each sample was estimated from the amplification of reference gene primers within the assay. To quantify the absolute abundance of each unique TCRbeta CDR3 rearrangement, sequence reads were collapsed and filtered. Productive Simpson clonality was computed per sample as the square root of Simpson's diversity index over productive rearrangements. TCRdb holds this immuneACCESS table with in-frame rearrangements only. Some clones are missing; in checked studies, unresolved V genes explain under half, and the rest has no known cause. The V and J calls and clone size are taken from that table; D and trimming were inferred from the DNA. For this sample there are some 56,000 clones; around 84% appear just once. The ten largest clones capture 10% to 15% of the sample.

Results and caveats for the whole study, not just this receptor: How much clinical and demographic metadata was included differed by source and by participant, and the metadata was provided uncurated.

The sequence links TRBV5-5 to TRBJ1-1, and 7 bases in between align with TRBD1. Sequenced: peripheral blood. The receptor was isolated from a woman of 80 years or more with acute or convalescent COVID-19. The CDR3 region has the sequence CASSFAWDSTEAFF. The nucleotides read TGTGCCAGCAGCTTTGCTTGGGACAGCACTGAAGCTTTCTTT.